The present T cell receptor (beta chain) was sequenced within a study of blood T cell repertoires in COVID-19. About the study: Sample material is recorded as cDNA or gDNA derived from T cells, B-cell-depleted T cells, or PBMCs.

Authors' methods: Reference gene primer amplification yielded estimated nucleated cell counts. Method: immunoSEQ multiplex PCR; TCRdb's copy keeps in-frame clones and lacks some. V and J calls and clone size are copied from that table; D and trimming were computed from the DNA. There are tens of thousands of clones in the sample; around 85% occur only once, and roughly 2.5% lies in the top ten. Germline V gene data show CDR1 as MNHNS and CDR2 as SASEGT. This CDR3 is 13 amino acids long. The V and J ends lost 1 base and 7 bases respectively, with 11 bases between them. This sequence originates from a man in his forties or fifties with acute or convalescent COVID-19. Sequenced material: peripheral blood. The V and J genes are TRBV6-1 and TRBJ2-7; D possibly corresponds to TRBD1 (8 bases). The CDR3 DNA reads as TGTGCCAGCAGTGAAGACAGGGGGGGTGAGCAGTACTTC. Encoded protein: CASSEDRGGEQYF.